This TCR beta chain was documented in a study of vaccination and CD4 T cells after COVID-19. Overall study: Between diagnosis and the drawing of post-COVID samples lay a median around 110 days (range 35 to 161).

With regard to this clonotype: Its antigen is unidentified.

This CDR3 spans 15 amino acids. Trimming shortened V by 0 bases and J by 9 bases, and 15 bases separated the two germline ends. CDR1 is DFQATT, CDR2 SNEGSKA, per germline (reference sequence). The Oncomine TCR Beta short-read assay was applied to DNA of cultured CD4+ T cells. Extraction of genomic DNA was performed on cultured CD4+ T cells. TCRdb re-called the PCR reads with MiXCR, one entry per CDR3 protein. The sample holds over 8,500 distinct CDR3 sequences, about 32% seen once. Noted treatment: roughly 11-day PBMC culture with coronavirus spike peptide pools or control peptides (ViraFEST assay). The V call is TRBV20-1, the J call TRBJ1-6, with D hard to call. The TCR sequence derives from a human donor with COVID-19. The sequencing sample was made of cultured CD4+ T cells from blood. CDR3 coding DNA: TGCAGTGCTAGAGATAGGACGGCTCTTGGTTCACCCCTCCACTTT. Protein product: CSARDRTALGSPLHF.